This is a list of T cell receptor beta chains from one sample in a study of cytomegalovirus exposure and HLA in healthy donors. This table comes from immunoSEQ multiplex PCR, and its TCRdb copy is limited to in-frame clones, with some not included. The table includes 60,000 or so clones, roughly 70% detected once. The sample consisted of PBMCs. These TCRs come from a man aged 35 to 55 in good health and CMV-seropositive. CDR3s include the opening cysteine and the closing phenylalanine or tryptophan. The order of the fields is J gene, clone size, D gene, V gene, CDR3 protein, CDR3 DNA. A D gene is named only where the DNA matches it firmly. The size entry is marked missing in some rows and otherwise reads once, few, many or a size class.

TRBJ1-2 - - TRBV7-9 CASSFPGDGYTF TGTGCCAGCAGCTTCCCCGGGGATGGCTACACCTTC
TRBJ1-5 - - TRBV2 CASSGILDSGDQPQHF TGTGCCAGCAGTGGTATTCTAGACAGTGGCGATCAGCCCCAGCATTTT
TRBJ2-5 - TRBD2 TRBV5-1 CASSLGLAGVQETQYF TGCGCCAGCAGCTTAGGACTAGCGGGGGTGCAAGAGACCCAGTACTTC
TRBJ1-6 - - TRBV19 CASSMRGRNSPLHF TGTGCCAGTAGTATGCGGGGCAGGAATTCACCCCTCCACTTT
TRBJ2-1 - - TRBV27 CASSLTHGSSYNEQFF TGTGCCAGCAGTTTAACGCACGGGTCGTCCTACAATGAGCAGTTCTTC
TRBJ1-2 few - TRBV30 CAWTGYRYGYTF TGTGCCTGGACAGGTTATCGCTATGGCTACACCTTC
TRBJ1-1 - - TRBV2 CASRTGKNTEAFF TGTGCCAGCCGTACGGGAAAGAACACTGAAGCTTTCTTT
TRBJ2-7 - - TRBV6-5 CASSYSGRRRVNEQYF TGTGCCAGCAGTTACTCAGGGAGGAGGCGAGTTAACGAGCAGTACTTC
TRBJ2-3 - - TRBV30 CAWSNIGGGGSGQDTQYF TGTGCCTGGAGTAATATTGGCGGGGGAGGATCGGGACAAGATACGCAGTATTTT
TRBJ2-7 - - TRBV27 CASSNRYYEQYF TGTGCCAGCAGTAACAGGTACTACGAGCAGTACTTC
TRBJ2-7 many - TRBV5-1 CASSASETYEQYF TGCGCCAGCAGCGCCTCCGAGACCTACGAGCAGTACTTC
TRBJ1-1 - - TRBV29-1 CSVDLGGDTEASF TGCAGCGTCGACCTCGGTGGGGACACTGAAGCTTCCTTT
TRBJ1-4 once - TRBV25-1 CAVKGVGEKLFF TGTGCGGTGAAGGGGGTGGGTGAAAAACTGTTTTTT
TRBJ2-7 few - TRBV18 CASSRQTYEQYF TGTGCCAGCTCCCGCCAGACCTACGAGCAGTACTTC
TRBJ2-6 - TRBD1 TRBV11-2 CASSLRDRLFSGANVLTF TGTGCCAGCAGCCTCCGGGACAGGCTTTTCTCTGGGGCCAACGTCCTGACTTTC
TRBJ1-6 - - TRBV4-3 CASSQGGISAGPLHF TGCGCCAGCAGCCAAGGGGGCATTTCGGCAGGGCCCCTCCACTTT
TRBJ2-5 - TRBD2 TRBV7-2 CASSPGPAGGKETQYF TGTGCCAGCAGCCCCGGGCCAGCGGGGGGAAAAGAGACCCAGTACTTC
TRBJ2-3 - - TRBV5-4 CASSLGGPSTDTQYF TGTGCCAGCAGCTTGGGTGGGCCGAGCACAGATACGCAGTATTTT
TRBJ2-1 - - TRBV1 CTSSPVLFSGGRNEQFF TGCACCAGCAGCCCCGTTCTTTTCTCGGGGGGAAGGAATGAGCAGTTCTTC
TRBJ2-5 - TRBD2 TRBV7-2 CASSSRGAGETQYF TGTGCCAGCAGCTCGCGGGGGGCTGGAGAGACCCAGTACTTC
TRBJ1-1 - - TRBV30 CAWSGQPYTEAFF TGTGCCTGGAGTGGACAGCCCTACACTGAAGCTTTCTTT
TRBJ2-6 once TRBD1 TRBV2 CASSPQGAGANVLTF TGTGCCAGCAGTCCGCAGGGGGCAGGGGCCAACGTCCTGACTTTC